This note documents a single TCR beta chain sequence. The record originates from a study of cytomegalovirus exposure and HLA in healthy donors. The CDR3 covers 15 residues. Trimming shortened V by 0 bases and J by 6 bases, and 13 bases separated the two germline ends. Germline V CDR1 and CDR2: PRHDT, FYEKMQ (reference sequence). TCRdb's table, derived via immunoSEQ multiplex PCR, lists solely in-frame clones and lacks some. The repertoire consists of about 160,000 clones, with more than 75% occurring once and the leading ten covering around 3%. The chain employs TRBV13 and TRBJ2-3, with D unresolved. The sequence was collected from a man aged 18 to 35 in good health and CMV-seronegative. Sequences were obtained from PBMCs. The CDR3 protein is CASSLGDTRADTQYF. Here the CDR3 DNA reads TGTGCCAGCAGCTTAGGGGATACGCGAGCGGATACGCAGTATTTT.